This is a list of T cell receptor beta chains from one sample in a study of post-analysis software for immune sequencing data. TCRdb re-analysed the PCR reads in MiXCR, keeping a single row per CDR3 protein. The top ten hold around an eighth of the sample, which has about 460,000 distinct CDR3 sequences, roughly 46% seen once. The sample taken for sequencing was blood. These receptors were collected from a girl between 10 and 17 years old with multiple sclerosis. Each CDR3 is given with its conserved first and last residue. Each record gives: D gene, V gene, J gene, clone size, CDR3 DNA, CDR3 protein. A D gene is named only where the DNA matches it firmly. Rows give clone size only sometimes, using once, few, many, or a class for an expanded clone.

D gene: TRBD2
V gene: TRBV5-5
J gene: TRBJ2-7
clone size: few
CDR3 DNA: TGTGCCAGCGATCGGGACGTGCTAGCGGGAGCCTACGAGCAGTACTTC
CDR3 protein: CASDRDVLAGAYEQYF

D gene: TRBD2
V gene: TRBV10-3
J gene: TRBJ2-7
clone size: -
CDR3 DNA: TGTGCCATCAGTGAGGGACTAGCGGGAGCCAATGAGCAGTACTTC
CDR3 protein: CAISEGLAGANEQYF

D gene: -
V gene: TRBV7-8
J gene: TRBJ2-3
clone size: -
CDR3 DNA: TGTGCCAGCCAGAGGGCCAGGGTTGACACAGATACGCAGTATTTT
CDR3 protein: CASQRARVDTDTQYF

D gene: -
V gene: TRBV12-3/TRBV12-4
J gene: TRBJ1-2
clone size: many
CDR3 DNA: TGTGCCAGCAGGGCGGAGAACTATGGCTACACCTTC
CDR3 protein: CASRAENYGYTF

D gene: -
V gene: TRBV5-6
J gene: TRBJ1-4
clone size: -
CDR3 DNA: TGTGCCAGCAGCTTGGCCGGTTATAATGAAAAACTGTTTTTT
CDR3 protein: CASSLAGYNEKLFF

D gene: -
V gene: TRBV20-1
J gene: TRBJ1-2
clone size: few
CDR3 DNA: TGCAGTGCTAGACCGGAGGTCGGAGAGGGTGGCTACACCTTC
CDR3 protein: CSARPEVGEGGYTF

D gene: -
V gene: TRBV29-1
J gene: TRBJ1-1
clone size: -
CDR3 DNA: TGCAGCGTTGAAATCACTGAAGCTTTCTTT
CDR3 protein: CSVEITEAFF

D gene: TRBD2
V gene: TRBV20-1
J gene: TRBJ2-5
clone size: -
CDR3 DNA: TGCAGTGCTAGTAGGGAGGGCGGGTCTCAGTACTTC
CDR3 protein: CSASREGGSQYF

D gene: TRBD1
V gene: TRBV7-2
J gene: TRBJ1-5
clone size: -
CDR3 DNA: TGTGCCAGCAGCTTGGACACAGGGGTTCATCAGCCCCAGCATTTT
CDR3 protein: CASSLDTGVHQPQHF

D gene: -
V gene: TRBV13
J gene: TRBJ2-7
clone size: -
CDR3 DNA: TGTGCCAGCAGCTCGACACAGGGAAACTACGAGCAGTACTTC
CDR3 protein: CASSSTQGNYEQYF

D gene: -
V gene: TRBV3-1
J gene: TRBJ2-3
clone size: -
CDR3 DNA: TGTGCCAGCAGCCACTTACCGGGACCCACATCAGATACGCAGTATTTT
CDR3 protein: CASSHLPGPTSDTQYF

D gene: -
V gene: TRBV20-1
J gene: TRBJ1-5
clone size: few
CDR3 DNA: TGCAGTGCTCGCGAAGGGAGCAATCAGCCCCAGCATTTT
CDR3 protein: CSAREGSNQPQHF

D gene: -
V gene: TRBV20-1
J gene: TRBJ1-4
clone size: -
CDR3 DNA: TGCAGTGCTCTTCAGGGATCCGATAATGAAAAACTGTTTTTT
CDR3 protein: CSALQGSDNEKLFF

D gene: -
V gene: TRBV11-2
J gene: TRBJ1-5
clone size: once
CDR3 DNA: TGTGCCAGCAGCTTAGCAGGCACCGAACGAGTTTATAGCAATCAGCCCCAGCATTTT
CDR3 protein: CASSLAGTERVYSNQPQHF

D gene: -
V gene: TRBV25-1
J gene: TRBJ2-4
clone size: few
CDR3 DNA: TGTGCCAGCAGTGGAAAACAGGGATCATCCAAAAACATTCAGTACTTC
CDR3 protein: CASSGKQGSSKNIQYF

D gene: -
V gene: TRBV20-1
J gene: TRBJ1-5
clone size: -
CDR3 DNA: TGCAGTGCTAGAGTGGCAGGGAATGGCAATCAGCCCCAGCATTTT
CDR3 protein: CSARVAGNGNQPQHF

D gene: -
V gene: TRBV29-1
J gene: TRBJ2-4
clone size: -
CDR3 DNA: TGCAGCGTTGAAGGGTCCAGGGAGCGGGCCAAAAACATTCAGTACTTC
CDR3 protein: CSVEGSRERAKNIQYF

D gene: -
V gene: TRBV7-9
J gene: TRBJ1-5
clone size: -
CDR3 DNA: TGTGCCAGCAGCTCTGGGAGAATTAGCAATCAGCCCCAGCATTTT
CDR3 protein: CASSSGRISNQPQHF

D gene: -
V gene: TRBV20-1
J gene: TRBJ1-2
clone size: few
CDR3 DNA: TGCAGTGCTAGACCCCCTACTGGGGGGGACTATGGCTACACCTTC
CDR3 protein: CSARPPTGGDYGYTF

D gene: -
V gene: TRBV20-1
J gene: TRBJ2-5
clone size: -
CDR3 DNA: TGCAGTGCTAGGGACACGTCGTCCGGGGAGACCCAGTACTTC
CDR3 protein: CSARDTSSGETQYF

D gene: -
V gene: TRBV29-1
J gene: TRBJ2-5
clone size: few
CDR3 DNA: TGCAGTCATTCCGACCTCAGCCAGGAGACCCAGTACTTC
CDR3 protein: CSHSDLSQETQYF

D gene: TRBD1
V gene: TRBV28
J gene: TRBJ2-7
clone size: -
CDR3 DNA: TGTGCCAGCACCGAGCAGGGGGTGTCCTACGAGCAGTACTTC
CDR3 protein: CASTEQGVSYEQYF

D gene: -
V gene: TRBV5-1
J gene: TRBJ2-7
clone size: -
CDR3 DNA: TGCGCCAGCAGCTACGGGACCCGGGACTACGAGCAGTACTTC
CDR3 protein: CASSYGTRDYEQYF

D gene: TRBD2
V gene: TRBV4-2
J gene: TRBJ2-1
clone size: few
CDR3 DNA: TGTGCCAGCAGCCAAGAGCCAACGGGACTATCCTACAATGAGCAGTTCTTC
CDR3 protein: CASSQEPTGLSYNEQFF

D gene: TRBD1
V gene: TRBV28
J gene: TRBJ1-2
clone size: -
CDR3 DNA: TGTGCCAGCAGTTCTTACCGGGACAGCTCCTATGGCTACACCTTC
CDR3 protein: CASSSYRDSSYGYTF

D gene: TRBD2
V gene: TRBV20-1
J gene: TRBJ2-2
clone size: -
CDR3 DNA: TGCAGTGCTAGAGGGGGTAGCGGGAGGTCCGGGGAGCTGTTTTTT
CDR3 protein: CSARGGSGRSGELFF

D gene: TRBD2
V gene: TRBV7-2
J gene: TRBJ2-3
clone size: few
CDR3 DNA: TGTGCCAGCAGCTTCGCTTTATGGAGCGGGAGGGGTTCAGATACGCAGTATTTT
CDR3 protein: CASSFALWSGRGSDTQYF

D gene: -
V gene: TRBV3-1
J gene: TRBJ1-2
clone size: -
CDR3 DNA: TGTGCCAGCAGCCAAGATAGGCAGGGTGCGGGCTATGGCTACACCTTC
CDR3 protein: CASSQDRQGAGYGYTF

D gene: TRBD1
V gene: TRBV25-1
J gene: TRBJ2-7
clone size: few
CDR3 DNA: TGTGCCAGCAGTCCGGGACAGATTATACTAGAGCAGTACTTC
CDR3 protein: CASSPGQIILEQYF

D gene: TRBD1
V gene: TRBV7-9
J gene: TRBJ2-7
clone size: few
CDR3 DNA: TGTGCCACTTTGACAGGGCCTATGGACGAGCAGTACTTC
CDR3 protein: CATLTGPMDEQYF

D gene: -
V gene: TRBV20-1
J gene: TRBJ1-5
clone size: -
CDR3 DNA: TGCAGTGCCCACGTCGGGACACTAGATCAGCCCCAGCATTTT
CDR3 protein: CSAHVGTLDQPQHF

D gene: -
V gene: TRBV20-1
J gene: TRBJ2-7
clone size: -
CDR3 DNA: TGCAGTGCTAGAGTACAGGCGTCCTCCTACGAGCAGTACTTC
CDR3 protein: CSARVQASSYEQYF

D gene: TRBD2
V gene: TRBV24-1
J gene: TRBJ2-5
clone size: -
CDR3 DNA: TGTGCCACCAGTGACCCCGGACTAGCGGGAATGGAGACCCAGTACTTC
CDR3 protein: CATSDPGLAGMETQYF

D gene: TRBD2
V gene: TRBV6-2/TRBV6-3
J gene: TRBJ2-7
clone size: few
CDR3 DNA: TGCGCTGTGGGGACTAGCGGGAGTATTTCCTACGAGCAGTACTTC
CDR3 protein: CAVGTSGSISYEQYF

D gene: TRBD1
V gene: TRBV2
J gene: TRBJ2-1
clone size: -
CDR3 DNA: TGTGCCAGCAGGGCGGACAGGGGGCATGGAGAGCAGTTCTTC
CDR3 protein: CASRADRGHGEQFF

D gene: TRBD2
V gene: TRBV20-1
J gene: TRBJ2-5
clone size: many
CDR3 DNA: TGCAGTGCTAGAGCTCACAAACCGGGACTAGCGGGAGGAGGGGGAGAGGAGACCCAGTACTTC
CDR3 protein: CSARAHKPGLAGGGGEETQYF

D gene: TRBD2
V gene: TRBV5-6
J gene: TRBJ2-4
clone size: few
CDR3 DNA: TGTGCCAGCAGCTTGGCCCCCGGGGGGAGCATTCAGTACTTC
CDR3 protein: CASSLAPGGSIQYF

D gene: TRBD2
V gene: TRBV20-1
J gene: TRBJ2-7
clone size: -
CDR3 DNA: TGCAGTGACCCGAAACTAGCGGGAGGCTACGAGCAGTACTTC
CDR3 protein: CSDPKLAGGYEQYF

D gene: TRBD2
V gene: TRBV28
J gene: TRBJ2-5
clone size: -
CDR3 DNA: TGTGCCAGCAATAGAAGGGGAGCGGGAGTAGAGACCCAGTACTTC
CDR3 protein: CASNRRGAGVETQYF

D gene: -
V gene: TRBV6-1
J gene: TRBJ1-4
clone size: -
CDR3 DNA: TGTGCCAGCAGTCTACAGGGCCGATCTAATGAAAAACTGTTTTTT
CDR3 protein: CASSLQGRSNEKLFF

D gene: -
V gene: TRBV11-2
J gene: TRBJ2-3
clone size: -
CDR3 DNA: TGTGCCAGCAGAGGGGACCGTACAAGCACAGATACGCAGTATTTT
CDR3 protein: CASRGDRTSTDTQYF

D gene: TRBD2
V gene: TRBV20-1
J gene: TRBJ2-1
clone size: few
CDR3 DNA: TGCAGTGCTATTGGACTAGGTAACAATGAGCAGTTCTTC
CDR3 protein: CSAIGLGNNEQFF

D gene: -
V gene: TRBV11-2
J gene: TRBJ2-3
clone size: -
CDR3 DNA: TGTGCCAGCAGCGCAGGACAGATTAGCACAGATACGCGGTATTTT
CDR3 protein: CASSAGQISTDTRYF

D gene: TRBD2
V gene: TRBV29-1
J gene: TRBJ2-7
clone size: few
CDR3 DNA: TGCAGCGTTGAGATCCAGAGACTAGCGGGAGAATTGAAGAACTACGAGCAGTACTTC
CDR3 protein: CSVEIQRLAGELKNYEQYF

D gene: -
V gene: TRBV5-1
J gene: TRBJ1-1
clone size: -
CDR3 DNA: TGCGCCAGCAGCTCGACACAGGGTATGAACACTGAAGCTTTCTTT
CDR3 protein: CASSSTQGMNTEAFF

D gene: -
V gene: TRBV3-1
J gene: TRBJ1-1
clone size: -
CDR3 DNA: TGTGCCAGCAGCCAATTGGGGGAAGCTGAAGCTTTCTTT
CDR3 protein: CASSQLGEAEAFF